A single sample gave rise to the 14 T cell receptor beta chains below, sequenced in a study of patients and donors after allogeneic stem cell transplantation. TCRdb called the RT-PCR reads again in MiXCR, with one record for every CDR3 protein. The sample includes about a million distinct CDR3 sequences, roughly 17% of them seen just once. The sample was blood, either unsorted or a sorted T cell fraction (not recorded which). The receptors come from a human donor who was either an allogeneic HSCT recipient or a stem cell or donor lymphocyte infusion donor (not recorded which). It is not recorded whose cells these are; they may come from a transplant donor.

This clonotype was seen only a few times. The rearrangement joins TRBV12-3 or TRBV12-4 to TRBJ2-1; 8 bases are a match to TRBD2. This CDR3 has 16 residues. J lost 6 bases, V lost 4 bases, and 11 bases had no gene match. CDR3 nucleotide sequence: TGTGCCAGCAGTTCAGAGAGCGGGAGTTTCCTCAATGAGCAGTTCTTC. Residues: CASSSESGSFLNEQFF.

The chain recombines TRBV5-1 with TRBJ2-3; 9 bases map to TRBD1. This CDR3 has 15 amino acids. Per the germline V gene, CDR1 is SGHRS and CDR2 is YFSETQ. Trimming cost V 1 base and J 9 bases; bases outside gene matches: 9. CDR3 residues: CASSLSTGGGDTQYF. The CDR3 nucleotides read TGCGCCAGCAGCTTGTCGACAGGGGGTGGGGACACGCAGTATTTT.

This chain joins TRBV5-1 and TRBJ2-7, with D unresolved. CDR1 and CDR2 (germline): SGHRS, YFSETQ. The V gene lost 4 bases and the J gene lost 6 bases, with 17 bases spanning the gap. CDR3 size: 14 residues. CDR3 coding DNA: TGCGCCAGCAGCCCCACCGGATCCCCTGGCGAGCAGTACTTC. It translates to CASSPTGSPGEQYF.

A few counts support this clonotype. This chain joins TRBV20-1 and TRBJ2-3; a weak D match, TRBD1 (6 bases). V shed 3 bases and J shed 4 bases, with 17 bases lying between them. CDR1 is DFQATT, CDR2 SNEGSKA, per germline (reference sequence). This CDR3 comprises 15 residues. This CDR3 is CSARGASLGADTQYF. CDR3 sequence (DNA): TGCAGTGCTAGGGGGGCGTCCTTGGGGGCAGATACGCAGTATTTT.

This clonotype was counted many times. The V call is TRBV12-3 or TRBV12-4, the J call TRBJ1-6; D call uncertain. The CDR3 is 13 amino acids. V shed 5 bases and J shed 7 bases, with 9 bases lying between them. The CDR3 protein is CASSITENSPLHF. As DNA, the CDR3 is TGTGCCAGCAGTATTACAGAGAATTCACCCCTCCACTTT.

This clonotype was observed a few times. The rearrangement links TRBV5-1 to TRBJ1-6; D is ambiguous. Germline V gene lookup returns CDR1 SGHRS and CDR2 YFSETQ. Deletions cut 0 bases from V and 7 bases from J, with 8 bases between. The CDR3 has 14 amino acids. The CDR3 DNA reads TGCGCCAGCAGCTTGGACAGAGCAAATTCACCCCTCCACTTT. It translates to CASSLDRANSPLHF.

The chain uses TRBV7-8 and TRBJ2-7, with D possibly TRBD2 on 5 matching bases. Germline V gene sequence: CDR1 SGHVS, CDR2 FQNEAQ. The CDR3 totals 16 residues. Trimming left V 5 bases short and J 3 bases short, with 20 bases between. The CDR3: CASSPSTIKNNYEQYF. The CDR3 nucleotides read TGTGCCAGCAGCCCCTCGACTATTAAGAACAACTACGAGCAGTACTTC. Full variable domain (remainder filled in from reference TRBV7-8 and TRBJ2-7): GAGVSQSPRYKVAKRGQDVALRCDPISGHVSLFWYQQALGQGPEFLTYFQNEAQLDKSGLPSDRFFAERPEGSVSTLKIQRTQQEDSAVYLCASSPSTIKNNYEQYFGPGTRLTVT.

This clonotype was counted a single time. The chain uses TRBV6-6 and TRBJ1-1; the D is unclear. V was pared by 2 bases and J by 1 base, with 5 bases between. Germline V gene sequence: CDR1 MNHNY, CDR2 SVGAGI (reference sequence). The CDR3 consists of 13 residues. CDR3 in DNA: TGTGCCAGCAGTTACGTGGAGAACACTGAAGCTTTCTTT. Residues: CASSYVENTEAFF.

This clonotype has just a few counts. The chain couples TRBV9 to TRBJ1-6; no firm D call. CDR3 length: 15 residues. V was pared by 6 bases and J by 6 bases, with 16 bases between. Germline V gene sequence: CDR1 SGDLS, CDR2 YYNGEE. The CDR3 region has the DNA TGTGCCAGCACCTCCTCGGGGTTGTCTAATTCACCCCTCCACTTT. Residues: CASTSSGLSNSPLHF. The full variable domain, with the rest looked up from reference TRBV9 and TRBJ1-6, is DSGVTQTPKHLITATGQRVTLRCSPRSGDLSVYWYQQSLDQGLQFLIQYYNGEERAKGNILERFSAQQFPDLHSELNLSSLELGDSALYFCASTSSGLSNSPLHFGNGTRLTVT.

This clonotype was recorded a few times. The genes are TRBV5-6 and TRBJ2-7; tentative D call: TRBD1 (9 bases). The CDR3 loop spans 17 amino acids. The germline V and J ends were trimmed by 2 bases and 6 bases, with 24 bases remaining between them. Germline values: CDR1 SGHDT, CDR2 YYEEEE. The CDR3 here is CASSLPGQGLVVLEQYF. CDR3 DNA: TGTGCCAGCAGCTTACCGGGACAGGGACTAGTGGTTCTCGAGCAGTACTTC.

The CDR3 DNA reads as TGTGCCAGCAGCCAAGAAAGGACAGTCACCGGGGAGCTGTTTTTT. It specifies CASSQERTVTGELFF. This chain uses TRBV14 with TRBJ2-2; possible D gene TRBD1, 6 bases. V was trimmed by 0 bases and J by 4 bases, leaving 9 bases between them. Germline V gives CDR1 SGHDN, CDR2 FVKESK. The CDR3 spans 15 residues.

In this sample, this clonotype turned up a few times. CDR3 amino acids: CSVRQASSYEQYF. The CDR3 nucleotides are TGCAGCGTTCGGCAGGCCAGCTCCTACGAGCAGTACTTC. The chain has TRBV29-1 and TRBJ2-7; D is undetermined. V lost 5 bases to trimming and J lost 0 bases, with 11 bases between them. This CDR3 region has 13 residues. The germline V gene has CDR1 SQVTM and CDR2 ANQGSEA.

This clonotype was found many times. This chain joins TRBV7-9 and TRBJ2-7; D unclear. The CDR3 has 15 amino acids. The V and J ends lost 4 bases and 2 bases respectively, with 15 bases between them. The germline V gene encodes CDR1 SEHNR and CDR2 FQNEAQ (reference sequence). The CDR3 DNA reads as TGTGCCAGCAGCTCTCCAAGCCGCTTAGCCTACGAGCAGTACTTC. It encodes CASSSPSRLAYEQYF.

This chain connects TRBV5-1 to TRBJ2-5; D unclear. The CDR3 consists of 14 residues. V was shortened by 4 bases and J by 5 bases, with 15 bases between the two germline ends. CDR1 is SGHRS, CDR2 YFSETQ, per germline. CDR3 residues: CASSPRAVGETQYF. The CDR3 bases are TGCGCCAGCAGCCCTCGGGCCGTGGGGGAGACCCAGTACTTC.